There are a few counts of the clone carrying this TCR beta chain. Its antigen is still unknown. Primers included in the PCR were 60 Vbeta and 13 Jbeta primers. Produced via immunoSEQ multiplex PCR; TCRdb's table is partial and in-frame only. The table records roughly 190,000 clones, about nine tenths of them present only once. The data were taken from a study of cytomegalovirus exposure and HLA in healthy donors. Turning to the study itself: Researchers found that roughly 81% of over 350 genotyped donors fell within the Caucasian-associated ancestry cluster.

Healthy people donating bone marrow made up the donors. General observations from the study: A later analysis revealed that TCR association rates differed between HLA loci, peaking at DRB1 and bottoming out at HLA-C. Associated with cytomegalovirus, according to the listing, were 150 to 200 TCR beta chains.

The sequencing sample was made of PBMCs. The source of this sequence is a man younger than 40 in good health and CMV-seronegative.

Written as DNA, the CDR3 is TGTGCCAGCAGCTTACTCTCGACTAGCGGGGGGGCTACAGATACGCAGTATTTT. Residues: CASSLLSTSGGATDTQYF. The chain joins TRBV7-6 to TRBJ2-3; 14 bases align to TRBD2. The J segment lost 3 bases and the V segment lost 2 bases, leaving 7 bases of the junction unmatched. The CDR3 contains 18 residues. Germline V CDR1 and CDR2: SGHVS, FNYEAQ. The full variable domain, with the rest looked up from reference TRBV7-6 and TRBJ2-3, is GAGVSQSPRYKVTKRGQDVALRCDPISGHVSLYWYRQALGQGPEFLTYFNYEAQQDKSGLPNDRFSAERPEGSISTLTIQRTEQRDSAMYRCASSLLSTSGGATDTQYFGPGTRLTVL.